This T cell receptor (beta chain) was documented in a study of blood T cell repertoires in COVID-19. The CDR3 is 15 residues long. CDR1 and CDR2 from the germline V gene are SGHTA and FQGNSA. The ends were cut back, 5 bases at V and 3 bases at J, with 14 bases in the middle. Participants, 18 to 89 years old, spanned about two dozen US areas. Each participant's cohort was designated according to participant-reported clinical history. Per the authors' pipeline: Reference gene primer amplification in the assay estimated nucleated cell counts. Clones were read by immunoSEQ multiplex PCR, and TCRdb kept only the in-frame ones, dropping some. Clone size and the V and J calls come from that table; the DNA yielded D and trimming. The table lists 150,000 or so clones, 87% of them singletons.

V is TRBV7-2 and J is TRBJ1-5, with D hard to call. The clonotype was recovered from a woman aged 40 to 50 who had been exposed to COVID-19. The sample comprised PBMCs or T cells enriched from blood (not recorded which). The CDR3 sequence is CASSLSGSYNQPQHF. CDR3 nucleotides: TGTGCCAGCAGCCTAAGTGGTAGTTACAATCAGCCCCAGCATTTT.